These 25 T cell receptor beta chains share one sample of origin, sequenced in a study of T cell clonality in common variable immunodeficiency. Data came from immunoSEQ multiplex PCR; TCRdb stores just in-frame clones and leaves some out. The sample was found to contain roughly 38,000 clones, and every one recurs. The sample consisted of peripheral blood mononuclear cells. These receptors came from a person between 18 and 75 years old in good health.

This clone was counted only a few times. The read is 3 residues too short to cover the CDR3 end, so that end is filled in from the germline J gene. The rearrangement joins TRBV5-1 to TRBJ1-3; D gene unclear. The CDR3 length is 13 residues. Trimming stripped 5 bases from V and 2 bases from J, with 8 bases between. Germline V lookup: CDR1 SGHRS, CDR2 YFSETQ. The chain's CDR3 is CASSGPTGNTIYF. The part of the CDR3 DNA that was read is TGCGCCAGCAGTGGGCCAACTGGAAACACC.

This clone was counted at least ten times. The sequenced fragment ends 3 residues before the CDR3 boundary, so the rest is inferred from the germline J gene. V and J are TRBV20-1 and TRBJ2-5, with a possible D match to TRBD2 (6 bases). Trimming removed 5 bases at V and 3 bases at J, with 10 bases between. CDR3 length: 12 residues. Germline V gene sequence: CDR1 DFQATT, CDR2 SNEGSKA (reference sequence). This chain's CDR3 is CSARTTKETQYF. CDR3 DNA, as far as it was read: TGCAGTGCTCGGACTACCAAAGAGACC.

This clone was counted ten times or more. Coverage ceases 3 residues before the CDR3 finishes, and the germline J gene fills in the end. This chain uses TRBV18 with TRBJ2-1; D gene uncertain. Germline V gene sequence: CDR1 KGHSH, CDR2 LQKENI. V gave up 2 bases and J gave up 6 bases, with 14 bases separating them. This CDR3 contains 15 residues. The CDR3 sequence is CASSPDSVRRNEQFF. The CDR3 DNA, read in part, is TGTGCCAGCTCACCAGACTCGGTTCGGCGCAATGAG.

This clone was seen at least ten times. The observed sequence ends 3 residues before the CDR3 terminus, with the missing tail filled in from the germline J gene. J is TRBJ1-5 and V is TRBV20-1; D not resolved. V lost 6 bases, J lost 0 bases, and 12 bases lay in between. Germline assignment: CDR1 DFQATT and CDR2 SNEGSKA (reference sequence). This CDR3 has 14 residues. The CDR3 protein is CSARQPNSNQPQHF. The CDR3 bases that were read are TGCAGTGCCAGGCAGCCTAATAGCAATCAGCCC.

This clone was recorded many times. The CDR3 goes on 3 residues after the read ends, and that part is filled in from the germline J gene. The chain uses TRBV19 and TRBJ1-2, with 7 bases matching TRBD1. CDR3 length: 15 residues. Germline assignment: CDR1 LNHDA and CDR2 SQIVND (reference sequence). The sequenced part of the CDR3 DNA is TGTGCCAGTAGTCCGGGGACAGTTTTCTCCAGCGGC. As protein: CASSPGTVFSSG. The full-length CDR3 reads as CASSPGTVFSSGYTF.

This clone has at least ten counts. Coverage ceases 3 residues before the CDR3 finishes, and the germline J gene fills in the end. The chain links TRBV29-1 to TRBJ2-3; 12 nucleotides match TRBD2. The length of the CDR3 is 14 residues. The V segment lost 7 bases and the J segment 4 bases; nucleotides outside the gene matches: 6. Germline V CDR1 and CDR2: SQVTM, ANQGSEA. The DNA read from the CDR3 is TGCAGCGGGGAACTAGCGGGAGGCGCAGATACG. This encodes CSGELAGGADT. The CDR3, in full, reads CSGELAGGADTQYF.

This clone was seen at least ten times. The CDR3 end is not reached by the read, which stops 3 residues before it; the germline J gene fills it in. The chain carries TRBV7-6 and TRBJ2-1; 7 bases line up with TRBD2. J gave up 0 bases and V 3 bases, and 2 bases lay outside the gene matches. Germline CDR1 is SGHVS and CDR2 is FNYEAQ. CDR3 length: 15 amino acids. The CDR3 sequence is CASSFGGSSYNEQFF. The sequenced CDR3 bases are TGTGCCAGCAGCTTTGGCGGGAGCTCCTACAATGAG.

This clone was seen many times. The part of the CDR3 DNA that was read is TGTGCCAGCAGCCCGACTTTTAGCACAGATACG. Amino acid sequence: CASSPTFSTDT. The whole CDR3 reads CASSPTFSTDTQYF. The chain combines TRBV7-8 with TRBJ2-3; D remains ambiguous. The sequence runs out 3 residues before the end of the CDR3; the remainder is reconstructed from the germline J gene. This CDR3 has 14 residues. Germline assignment: CDR1 SGHVS and CDR2 FQNEAQ. V was shortened by 5 bases and J by 0 bases, with 9 bases between the two germline ends. The variable domain in full, with the rest retrieved from reference TRBV7-8 and TRBJ2-3, is GAGVSQSPRYKVAKRGQDVALRCDPISGHVSLFWYQQALGQGPEFLTYFQNEAQLDKSGLPSDRFFAERPEGSVSTLKIQRTQQEDSAVYLCASSPTFSTDTQYFGPGTRLTVL.

This clone was observed at least ten times. The DNA ends 3 residues before the CDR3 does, and the rest of the CDR3 is filled in from the germline J gene. The rearrangement links TRBV6-2 or TRBV6-3 to TRBJ2-7, with 10 bases that match TRBD2. The CDR3 is made up of 14 amino acids. Germline CDR1 MNHEY, CDR2 SVGEGT. With 6 bases clipped from V and 5 bases from J, the junction kept 7 bases outside the gene matches. The CDR3 here is CASRERGGPDEQYF. CDR3 DNA (partial): TGTGCCAGCAGGGAGCGGGGGGGACCCGACGAG.

This clone came up many times. The CDR3 sequence is CASSLDRDEQYF. The DNA read from the CDR3 is TGTGCCAGCAGCTTAGACAGGGACGAG. The chain employs TRBV7-2 and TRBJ2-7, with a weak D call TRBD1 (6 bases). The read finishes 3 residues shy of the CDR3 end, and the germline J gene is used to complete it. Trimming left V 1 base short and J 5 bases short, with 6 bases between. The length of the CDR3 is 12 residues. Germline-derived CDR1 and CDR2 are SGHTA and FQGNSA. Full variable domain (rest looked up from reference TRBV7-2 and TRBJ2-7): GAGVSQSPSNKVTEKGKDVELRCDPISGHTALYWYRQSLGQGLEFLIYFQGNSAPDKSGLPSDRFSAERTGGSVSTLTIQRTQQEDSAVYLCASSLDRDEQYFGPGTRLTVT.

This clone was recorded many times. The read comes to an end 3 residues before the CDR3 does, leaving the germline J gene to fill in the end. The J gene is TRBJ2-3, the V gene TRBV20-1; D may be TRBD2 (5 bases). The CDR3 has 12 residues. Per germline, CDR1 DFQATT and CDR2 SNEGSKA (reference sequence). The CDR3 bases that were read are TGCGTCGGGGAATCCAGCACAGATACG. This encodes CVGESSTDT. The full CDR3 protein reads CVGESSTDTQYF.

Points on this clone: At one boundary the junction diverges from the germline segment, which might be a read error. CDR3 bases read: TGTTCCAGCAGCTTAGAGTCAGGGACTGAA. This gives the protein CSSSLESGTE. The complete CDR3 sequence is CSSSLESGTEAFF. V gene TRBV7-9 combines with J gene TRBJ1-1; maybe TRBD1 (5 bases). The CDR3 is cut off 3 residues early in the read; its end comes from the germline J gene. The CDR3 covers 13 residues. Germline V gene lookup returns CDR1 SEHNR and CDR2 FQNEAQ (reference sequence).

At least ten counts were recorded for this clone. The read halts 3 residues ahead of the CDR3 end, with the missing end drawn from the germline J gene. The chain couples TRBV12-3 or TRBV12-4 to TRBJ1-5; the match to TRBD1 covers 10 bases. CDR3 length equals 15 residues. V was clipped by 6 bases and J by 2 bases; unmatched bases: 4. The CDR3 is CASSWGQGRNQPQHF. CDR3 DNA (partial): TGTGCCAGCAGCTGGGGACAGGGGCGCAATCAGCCC.

Ten or more counts support this clone. The CDR3 is cut off 3 residues early in the read; its end comes from the germline J gene. The chain links TRBV18 to TRBJ2-5; TRBD2 matches 14 bases. This CDR3 spans 17 amino acids. Germline V gene sequence: CDR1 KGHSH, CDR2 LQKENI. J gave up 5 bases and V 0 bases, and 5 bases lay outside the gene matches. The covered CDR3 bases are TGTGCCAGCTCACCACCGGGACTAGCGGGAGCGTCCGAGACC. It translates to CASSPPGLAGASET. Given in full, the CDR3 is CASSPPGLAGASETQYF.

This clone was picked up a small number of times. The read comes to an end 3 residues before the CDR3 does, leaving the germline J gene to fill in the end. The chain combines TRBV19 with TRBJ1-2; weak D call: TRBD1 (5 bases). The ends were cut back, 1 base at V and 6 bases at J, with 12 bases in the middle. The germline gives CDR1 LNHDA, CDR2 SQIVND (reference sequence). The CDR3 totals 14 residues. The CDR3 bases that were read are TGTGCCAGTAGTATAGGGCCAGGGAATAATGGC. Translation gives CASSIGPGNNG. The whole CDR3 protein reads CASSIGPGNNGYTF.

A note on this clone: The observed sequence ends 3 residues before the CDR3 terminus, with the missing tail filled in from the germline J gene. The J gene is TRBJ1-2, the V gene TRBV30; D call uncertain. The CDR3 length is 14 residues. Germline CDR1 reads GTSNPN; CDR2 reads SVGIG (reference sequence). The part of the CDR3 DNA that was read is TGTGCCTGGAGCAATGACTCCCCTAAAGAGACC. It is translated as CAWSNDSPKET. The entire CDR3 sequence reads CAWSNDSPKETYTF.

The table lists this clone with many counts. The read gets to within 3 residues of the CDR3 end, and the germline J gene fills in the rest. The V gene is TRBV19, the J gene TRBJ2-1; 7 positions match TRBD2. CDR3 length: 16 residues. CDR1 and CDR2 (germline): LNHDA, SQIVND (reference sequence). J gave up 0 bases and V 6 bases, and 8 bases lay outside the gene matches. CDR3 protein: CASRGSGSRSYNEQFF. Incomplete CDR3 DNA: TGTGCCAGTAGGGGTAGCGGGTCGCGCTCCTACAATGAG.

The table lists this clone with a few counts. The CDR3 end is not reached by the read, which stops 3 residues before it; the germline J gene fills it in. The chain uses TRBV7-6 and TRBJ1-1; 7 nucleotides match TRBD1. Germline V gene sequence: CDR1 SGHVS, CDR2 FNYEAQ. The CDR3 totals 14 residues. With 8 bases clipped from V and 6 bases from J, the junction kept 12 bases outside the gene matches. The sequenced part of the CDR3 DNA is TGTGCCAGCCACAGTGAGGGGGCACATCCTGAA. It specifies CASHSEGAHPE. The full CDR3 protein is CASHSEGAHPEAFF.

This clone showed up just a few times. The CDR3 end lies 3 residues beyond the end of the read and is filled in from the germline J gene. The chain links TRBV2 to TRBJ1-2; 12 bases agree with TRBD1. Germline V lookup: CDR1 SNHLY, CDR2 FYNNEI. The CDR3 length is 14 residues. V lost 4 bases, J lost 7 bases, and 4 bases stayed unmatched. The CDR3 loop reads CASSVGTGGGGYTF. The sequenced CDR3 bases are TGTGCCAGCAGTGTCGGGACAGGGGGCGGTGGC.

This clone has at least ten counts. The read finishes 3 residues shy of the CDR3 end, and the germline J gene is used to complete it. The genes are TRBV5-1 and TRBJ2-2; 8 positions match TRBD1. Germline assignment: CDR1 SGHRS and CDR2 YFSETQ. J was trimmed by 7 bases and V by 5 bases; bases with no gene match: 10. This CDR3 has 15 residues. The CDR3 here is CASSLLGQGVGELFF. CDR3 bases read: TGCGCCAGCAGTCTTCTCGGACAGGGTGTCGGGGAG.

This clone has ten or more counts. Sequencing ends 3 residues short of the CDR3 end; the germline J gene provides the rest. V and J are TRBV2 and TRBJ2-3, with D unresolved. The CDR3 is 11 residues long. The germline V gene has CDR1 SNHLY and CDR2 FYNNEI. V dropped 5 bases and J dropped 2 bases, with 2 bases sitting between them. The CDR3 is CASSYTDTQYF. The sequenced part of the CDR3 DNA is TGTGCCAGCAGTTACACAGATACG.

This clone has only a few counts. The read ends 3 residues early relative to the CDR3; the germline J gene fills the gap. The V call is TRBV30, the J call TRBJ1-2; the D gene is possibly TRBD1 (5 bases). The CDR3 runs to 16 residues. Germline V lookup: CDR1 GTSNPN, CDR2 SVGIG (reference sequence). CDR3 DNA, as far as it was read: TGTGCCTGGAGTCTGGGGGTAGCGGGAGGGTACAATGAC. Translating it yields CAWSLGVAGGYND. The complete CDR3 protein is CAWSLGVAGGYNDYTF.

Ten or more counts support this clone. The CDR3 end is not reached by the read, which stops 3 residues before it; the germline J gene fills it in. The rearrangement uses TRBV20-1 and TRBJ2-3; D is possibly TRBD2 (5 bases). Germline-derived CDR1 and CDR2 are DFQATT and SNEGSKA (reference sequence). The CDR3 consists of 13 residues. The part of the CDR3 DNA that was read is TGCGGTACCTCCTCGGGGAGCACAGATACG. Encoded protein: CGTSSGSTDT. Given in full, the CDR3 is CGTSSGSTDTQYF.

This clone occurred many times. Read data end 3 residues before the CDR3 end; the end is taken from the germline J gene. The chain joins TRBV7-7 to TRBJ2-2, with 8 nucleotides matching TRBD2. Trimming took 4 bases from V and 7 from J; bases not matched to a gene: 11. The CDR3 has 16 amino acids. Germline V gene sequence: CDR1 SSHAT, CDR2 FNYEAQ (reference sequence). The part of the CDR3 DNA that was read is TGTGCCAGCAGCTCCCGTGCGGGACTAGGTGGCGGGGAG. Its protein is CASSSRAGLGGGE. The full CDR3 protein reads CASSSRAGLGGGELFF. Variable domain in full (rest from reference TRBV7-7 and TRBJ2-2): GAGVSQSPRYKVTKRGQDVTLRCDPISSHATLYWYQQALGQGPEFLTYFNYEAQPDKSGLPSDRFSAERPEGSISTLTIQRTEQRDSAMYRCASSSRAGLGGGELFFGEGSRLTVL.

This clone was seen repeatedly, ten times or more. The read halts 3 residues ahead of the CDR3 end, with the missing end drawn from the germline J gene. The gene calls are TRBV30 and TRBJ1-5; unclear D gene. From germline, CDR1 is GTSNPN and CDR2 SVGIG (reference sequence). V was shortened by 0 bases and J by 7 bases, with 16 bases between the two germline ends. The CDR3 is 15 residues long. CDR3 in amino acids: CAWSVFSGIFQPQHF. The DNA read from the CDR3 is TGTGCCTGGAGTGTATTCTCGGGTATTTTCCAGCCC.